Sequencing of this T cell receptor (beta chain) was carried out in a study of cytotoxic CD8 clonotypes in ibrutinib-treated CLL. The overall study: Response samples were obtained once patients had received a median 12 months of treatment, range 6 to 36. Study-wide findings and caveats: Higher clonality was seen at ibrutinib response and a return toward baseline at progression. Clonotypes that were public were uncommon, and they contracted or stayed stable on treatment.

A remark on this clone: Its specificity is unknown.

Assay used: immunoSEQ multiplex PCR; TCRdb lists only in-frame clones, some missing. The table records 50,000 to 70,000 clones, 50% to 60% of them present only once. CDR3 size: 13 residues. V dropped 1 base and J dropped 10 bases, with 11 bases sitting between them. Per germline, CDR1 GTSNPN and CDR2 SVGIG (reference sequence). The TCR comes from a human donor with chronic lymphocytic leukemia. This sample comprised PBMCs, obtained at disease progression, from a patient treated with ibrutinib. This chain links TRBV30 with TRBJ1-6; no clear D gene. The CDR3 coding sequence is TGTGCCTGGAGTGCCATCTCGGGATCACCCCTCCACTTT. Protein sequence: CAWSAISGSPLHF.